The source of this T cell receptor beta chain is a study of cytomegalovirus exposure and HLA in healthy donors. Looking at the study overall: Per a later analysis, the approximately 690 first-cohort and approximately 120 validation repertoires shared one platform.

Separate from the approximately 730-subject first cohort, the 120-subject validation cohort was the one that the donors belonged to. TCRdb's table, derived via immunoSEQ multiplex PCR, lists solely in-frame clones and lacks some. The sample contains 100,000 to 150,000 clones, roughly 89% of which appear only once. Germline-derived CDR1 and CDR2 are GTSNPN and SVGIG (reference sequence). J lost 0 bases, V lost 1 base, and 13 bases had no gene match. CDR3 length: 18 amino acids. Study findings and constraints: Under in vitro conditions, three CMV-associated chains were confirmed as specific for CMV antigens. Rare sequences made up most TCRs, while some public TCRs were found in many donors.

Regarding this clone: As yet, its antigen is unknown.

V and J are TRBV30 and TRBJ2-7, with 9 bases matching TRBD2. Source material: PBMCs. This receptor was obtained from a woman younger than 30 in good health and CMV-seronegative. CDR3 nucleotides: TGTGCCTGGAGTGAGACCGTACTTGGACTAGCGAGCTCCTACGAGCAGTACTTC. This encodes CAWSETVLGLASSYEQYF.